Each of the 10 T cell receptor beta chains below was sequenced from the same sample in a study of OX40 agonist ivuxolimab in advanced cancers. Sequencing used immunoSEQ multiplex PCR; TCRdb keeps in-frame clones, though not all of them. The sample carries tens of thousands of clones, about 89% recorded once. Source: CD4+ or CD8+ T cells sorted from blood, taken in a trial of the OX40 agonist ivuxolimab. The receptors were gathered from an adult with an advanced solid tumor such as melanoma, head and neck, liver or kidney cancer.

This rearrangement joins TRBV2 to TRBJ2-7, with TRBD2 matching 11 bases. This CDR3 spans 14 amino acids. Germline values: CDR1 SNHLY, CDR2 FYNNEI. Trimming cost V 11 bases and J 5 bases; bases outside gene matches: 11. The chain's CDR3 is CASQRLAGPHEQYF. The CDR3 region has the DNA TGTGCCTCCCAGAGACTAGCGGGACCCCACGAGCAGTACTTC.

This clone was seen many times. The rearrangement uses TRBV5-6 and TRBJ1-1; 11 nucleotides line up with TRBD1. V lost 4 bases and J lost 4; bases outside the gene matches: 6. The CDR3 has 15 amino acids. CDR1 and CDR2 (germline): SGHDT, YYEEEE. Here the CDR3 reads CASSPGQGGVTEAFF. CDR3 bases: TGTGCCAGCAGCCCGGGACAGGGGGGGGTCACTGAAGCTTTCTTT.

In this sample, this clone turned up a few times. J is TRBJ2-1 and V is TRBV5-1; D is unresolved. V gave up 0 bases and J gave up 12 bases, with 13 bases separating them. From germline, CDR1 is SGHRS and CDR2 YFSETQ. The CDR3 runs to 13 residues. CDR3: CASSLDAGHGQFF. The CDR3 region has the DNA TGCGCCAGCAGCTTGGATGCCGGGCACGGGCAGTTCTTC.

The V call is TRBV11-2, the J call TRBJ2-7; 10 positions agree with TRBD2. Germline values: CDR1 SGHAT, CDR2 FQNNGV. The CDR3 runs to 15 residues. After removal of 5 bases from V and 6 bases from J, the junction contained 10 bases not matched to a gene. The CDR3 nucleotides read TGTGCCAGCAGCCTTAGCGGGAGGCCCTCCAGCGAGCAGTACTTC. Translated, it gives CASSLSGRPSSEQYF.

The chain is built from TRBV6-1 and TRBJ1-2; TRBD1 might be the D (6 bases). This CDR3 is built from 15 residues. V lost 8 bases, J lost 2 bases, and 18 bases lay in between. Germline CDR1 reads MNHNS; CDR2 reads SASEGT. Here the CDR3 reads CASFGQSPLNYGYTF. In nucleotides, the CDR3 is TGTGCCAGCTTTGGACAGAGTCCTTTAAACTATGGCTACACCTTC.

This sequence joins TRBV19 and TRBJ1-4; D perhaps matches TRBD1 (5 bases). The CDR3 sequence is 15 residues long. Germline assignment: CDR1 LNHDA and CDR2 SQIVND (reference sequence). The ends were cut back, 5 bases at V and 5 bases at J, with 15 bases in the middle. This CDR3 reads CASSGRDQHNEKLFF. CDR3 coding DNA: TGTGCCAGTAGTGGCCGGGACCAACACAATGAAAAACTGTTTTTT.

This clone was detected a few times. The CDR3 coding sequence is TGTGCCAGCAGCTTAGATGGGGGGCCCAGGGAGACCCAGTACTTC. As protein: CASSLDGGPRETQYF. This sequence joins TRBV7-9 and TRBJ2-5, with D perhaps matching TRBD1 or TRBD2 (6 bases each). CDR3 length: 15 residues. Trimming cost V 1 base and J 5 bases, with 14 bases left between them. CDR1 and CDR2 from the germline V gene are SEHNR and FQNEAQ (reference sequence).

V gene TRBV6-1 combines with J gene TRBJ2-5, with TRBD2 matching over 7 bases. Germline V gene sequence: CDR1 MNHNS, CDR2 SASEGT. CDR3 length: 15 residues. Trimming cost V 1 base and J 4 bases; bases outside gene matches: 6. The CDR3 loop is CASSEERGGRETQYF. CDR3 coding DNA: TGTGCCAGCAGTGAAGAGAGGGGCGGGAGAGAGACCCAGTACTTC.

This chain connects TRBV7-8 to TRBJ1-6; maybe TRBD1 (6 bases). Trimming shortened V by 5 bases and J by 8 bases, and 19 bases separated the two germline ends. Looked up from germline, CDR1 is SGHVS and CDR2 is FQNEAQ. This CDR3 has 16 residues. CDR3 loop: CASSPARRGKDSPLHF. The CDR3, as DNA: TGTGCCAGCAGCCCCGCGAGGAGGGGGAAGGATTCACCCCTCCACTTT.

The chain employs TRBV4-1 and TRBJ2-7; the D gene could be TRBD1 or TRBD2 (5 bases each). The CDR3 spans 16 residues. Trimming took 1 base from V and 7 from J, leaving 20 bases between them. The germline V gene encodes CDR1 MGHRA and CDR2 YSYEKL. CDR3 loop: CASSQARDLPSGEQYF. CDR3 in DNA: TGCGCCAGCAGCCAAGCCCGGGACCTACCCTCGGGGGAGCAGTACTTC.